This T cell receptor (beta chain) was obtained from a study of shared clonotypes between healthy human individuals. Notes on the study in general: How much donors shared clonotypes was expected to be affected by sequencing depth.

Germline V lookup: CDR1 SGHRS, CDR2 YFSETQ. Trimming at V came to 2 bases and at J to 4 bases, leaving 7 bases not matched to a gene. The length of the CDR3 is 16 residues. Approximately 210 ng DNA, tens of thousands of T cell genomes, went into each sorted-subset replicate PCR. Measured with immunoSEQ multiplex PCR; TCRdb has only the in-frame clones, and not every one. The table shows around 1 million clones, with 76% occurring only once. About this clone: As yet, its antigen is unknown.

The study drew its donors from healthy HIV-negative adults without recent acute infections or vaccinations. The chain uses TRBV5-1 and TRBJ2-2; TRBD2 matches 8 bases. The clonotype comes from a man between 18 and 29 years old in good health. Sequenced sample: memory CD4+ T cells sorted from blood. Noted subset: CD45RA-negative fraction. CDR3 loop: CASSLTGGAVTGELFF. The DNA for the CDR3 is TGCGCCAGCAGCTTAACCGGGGGGGCCGTCACCGGGGAGCTGTTTTTT.